Listed below are T cell receptor beta chains from one sample, sequenced in a study of siplizumab effects on memory and regulatory T cells. TCRdb keeps only in-frame clones here, not all; method: immunoSEQ multiplex PCR. Among 95,000 to 100,000 clones listed, about 90% were seen once. The specimen sequenced was non-Treg CD4+ T cells sorted from blood. Receptor source: a human donor in good health. Each CDR3 is given with its conserved first and last residue. The D gene is left open where the match is weak. Where a row states a size, it is once, few, many or the class of an expanded clone; other rows omit it.

j_call clone_size v_call d_call cdr3_aa cdr3_nt
TRBJ2-7 - TRBV19 TRBD2 CASSSSSGRRPISYEQYF TGTGCCAGTAGTAGCTCTAGCGGGCGCCGCCCGATCTCCTACGAGCAGTACTTC
TRBJ2-1 - TRBV7-9 - CASSLVAGWHEQFF TGTGCCAGCAGCTTAGTGGCAGGATGGCATGAGCAGTTCTTC
TRBJ2-3 once TRBV6-1 - CASRRRDSTQYF TGTGCCAGCAGGAGGCGGGACTCCACGCAGTATTTT
TRBJ2-7 - TRBV5-1 TRBD2 CASSQTSGPLEQYF TGCGCCAGCAGCCAAACTAGCGGGCCACTGGAGCAGTACTTC
TRBJ2-2 once TRBV4-3 - CASSRDRANTGELFF TGCGCCAGCAGCCGTGACAGAGCGAACACCGGGGAGCTGTTTTTT
TRBJ2-7 - TRBV4-1 TRBD2 CASSQDRTSGRLEYF TGCGCCAGCAGCCAAGATCGGACTAGCGGGAGGTTGGAGTACTTC
TRBJ2-7 - TRBV10-3 TRBD2 CAITRSGGALYEQYF TGTGCCATCACCCGCTCGGGGGGGGCACTCTACGAGCAGTACTTC
TRBJ2-7 - TRBV4-1 - CASSLGGASSYEQYF TGCGCCAGCAGCTTAGGGGGGGCTAGCTCCTACGAGCAGTACTTC
TRBJ2-2 - TRBV10-3 - CAIADPGRYTGELFF TGTGCCATCGCTGACCCGGGGCGTTACACCGGGGAGCTGTTTTTT
TRBJ2-1 - TRBV7-9 - CASSSNSGNEQFF TGTGCCAGCAGCTCCAATAGTGGCAATGAGCAGTTCTTC
TRBJ1-2 - TRBV29-1 - CSHVRGDYGYTF TGCAGTCATGTCCGAGGCGACTATGGCTACACCTTC
TRBJ2-7 - TRBV7-9 - CASRLDSSDQHSSYEQYF TGTGCCAGCAGACTCGACAGCTCCGACCAGCACTCTTCCTACGAGCAGTACTTC
TRBJ2-7 - TRBV11-3 - CASSVAYEQYF TGTGCCAGCAGCGTAGCCTACGAGCAGTACTTC
TRBJ2-5 few TRBV19 TRBD2 CASSVGTSGRETQYF TGTGCCAGTAGTGTGGGGACTAGCGGGAGGGAGACCCAGTACTTC
TRBJ2-3 - TRBV19 - CASSIGGDPSTDTQYF TGTGCCAGTAGTATAGGGGGGGACCCAAGCACAGATACGCAGTATTTT
TRBJ1-4 - TRBV13 - CASSFVRESTNEKLFF TGTGCCAGCAGCTTTGTCAGGGAATCTACTAATGAAAAACTGTTTTTT
TRBJ2-1 once TRBV7-2 - CASSLDHRGYNEQFF TGTGCCAGCAGCTTAGACCACCGAGGTTACAATGAGCAGTTCTTC
TRBJ1-1 once TRBV27 - CASSRSRITEAFF TGTGCCAGCAGCCGATCCCGAATAACTGAAGCTTTCTTT
TRBJ2-1 - TRBV19 - CASSIGGLALYNEQFF TGTGCCAGTAGTATAGGGGGGCTAGCGCTCTACAATGAGCAGTTCTTC
TRBJ2-4 - TRBV6-5 - CASGPLAKNIQYF TGTGCCAGCGGTCCCCTAGCCAAAAACATTCAGTACTTC
TRBJ2-7 - TRBV6-6 TRBD2 CASRSASGSSYEQYF TGTGCCAGCAGATCGGCTAGCGGAAGCTCCTACGAGCAGTACTTC
TRBJ1-1 - TRBV30 - CAFLGITAFTEAFF TGTGCCTTCCTCGGTATTACCGCCTTCACTGAAGCTTTCTTT
TRBJ2-1 - TRBV9 - CASSSTGNEQFF TGTGCCAGCAGCTCTACAGGGAATGAGCAGTTCTTC
TRBJ2-1 - TRBV10-1 TRBD1 CASSRAVDRDHEQFF TGCGCCAGCAGTAGGGCGGTGGACAGGGACCATGAGCAGTTCTTC
TRBJ1-5 - TRBV5-1 - CASSLGADNQPQHF TGCGCCAGCAGCTTGGGGGCAGACAATCAGCCCCAGCATTTT
TRBJ2-7 once TRBV6-1 - CASSVADYSYEQYF TGTGCCAGCAGTGTGGCCGACTACTCCTACGAGCAGTACTTC
TRBJ2-1 - TRBV5-1 - CASSLEVSAYNEQFF TGCGCCAGCAGCTTGGAGGTTAGCGCGTACAATGAGCAGTTCTTC
TRBJ2-1 - TRBV15 TRBD2 CATSSPEESGGFNEQFF TGTGCCACCAGCAGCCCCGAGGAGTCGGGGGGATTTAATGAGCAGTTCTTC
TRBJ2-2 - TRBV9 - CASSVYGGELFF TGTGCCAGCAGCGTTTACGGCGGGGAGCTGTTTTTT
TRBJ2-5 - TRBV10-3 TRBD2 CATRTSLETQYF TGTGCCACCAGGACTAGCTTGGAGACCCAGTACTTC
TRBJ1-4 - TRBV6-1 - CASKGGMNEKLFF TGTGCCAGCAAGGGGGGAATGAACGAAAAACTGTTTTTT
TRBJ2-4 - TRBV19 - CASSIPSGRKRENIQYF TGTGCCAGTAGTATTCCTTCGGGACGAAAAAGGGAAAACATTCAGTACTTC
TRBJ1-2 - TRBV19 - CASSTPGMNYGYTF TGTGCCAGTAGTACGCCGGGGATGAACTATGGCTACACCTTC
TRBJ2-7 - TRBV4-1 - CASSQGEQYF TGCGCCAGCAGCCAGGGCGAGCAGTACTTC
TRBJ2-7 - TRBV9 - CASSGSSYEQYF TGTGCCAGCAGCGGGAGCTCCTACGAGCAGTACTTC
TRBJ1-1 - TRBV2 - CASSHSEGTEAFF TGTGCCAGCAGTCATTCGGAGGGCACTGAAGCTTTCTTT
TRBJ2-4 - TRBV18 TRBD2 CASSTVTGGLAKNIQYF TGTGCCAGCTCCACGGTTACGGGAGGCCTAGCCAAAAACATTCAGTACTTC
TRBJ2-1 - TRBV12-5 - CASGRTGTSYNEQFF TGTGCTAGTGGGAGGACGGGGACCTCCTACAATGAGCAGTTCTTC
TRBJ2-6 - TRBV6-6 - CASQAAGANVLTF TGTGCCAGCCAAGCAGCAGGGGCCAACGTCCTGACTTTC
TRBJ1-2 - TRBV19 - CASSIFGLMGYTF TGTGCCAGTAGTATCTTCGGCCTTATGGGCTACACCTTC
TRBJ1-1 - TRBV6-1 - CASTIVGKLNTEAFF TGTGCCAGCACAATAGTGGGGAAGTTGAACACTGAAGCTTTCTTT
TRBJ2-7 - TRBV18 - CASSPAGTYEQYF TGTGCCAGCTCACCAGCGGGCACCTACGAGCAGTACTTC
TRBJ2-7 many TRBV7-6 TRBD2 CASSSTSGYEQYF TGTGCCAGCAGCTCGACTAGCGGCTACGAGCAGTACTTC
TRBJ2-5 - TRBV2 - CASSGGVAETQYF TGTGCCAGCAGTGGAGGGGTGGCAGAGACCCAGTACTTC
TRBJ2-7 - TRBV5-5 - CASSLAVLAEQYF TGTGCCAGCAGCTTGGCTGTATTGGCCGAGCAGTACTTC
TRBJ2-3 - TRBV12-5 - CASGLVWPTF TGTGCTAGTGGTTTGGTATGGCCCACCTTT